This entry lists 3 T cell receptor beta chains sequenced from one sample in a study of CD8+ T cells in alopecia areata. Investigators isolated RNA and reverse transcribed it into cDNA to act as the sequencing template. The data were produced by immunoSEQ multiplex PCR, yet TCRdb's version contains in-frame clones alone and is incomplete. This table holds fewer than 40,000 clones, approximately 60% found once. The material sequenced was NKG2D-high CD8+ T cells sorted from blood. Receptor source: a human donor with alopecia areata.

The chain carries TRBV4-3 and TRBJ2-1; TRBD2 is a possible D gene (5 bases). This CDR3 has 13 residues. Germline V CDR1 and CDR2: LGHNA, YSLEER. Trimming took off 6 bases at V and 9 bases at J, with 15 bases between the two ends. The CDR3 DNA reads TGCGCCAGCAGTTCCGGGGTTGGGTCTGAGCAGTTCTTC. Amino acids: CASSSGVGSEQFF.

This chain uses TRBV28 with TRBJ2-5, with D possibly matching TRBD2 (6 bases). This CDR3 is 17 amino acids long. The germline V and J ends were trimmed by 4 bases and 5 bases, with 23 bases remaining between them. Germline V CDR1 and CDR2: MDHEN, SYDVKM. CDR3 nucleotide sequence: TGTGCCAGCAGTTCCCTGGGTTCTGGGGGGTCCAGGGAGACCCAGTACTTC. Its translation is CASSSLGSGGSRETQYF. Based on the CDR3 plus reference TRBV28 and TRBJ2-5, the full variable domain is DVKVTQSSRYLVKRTGEKVFLECVQDMDHENMFWYRQDPGLGLRLIYFSYDVKMKEKGDIPEGYSVSREKKERFSLILESASTNQTSMYLCASSSLGSGGSRETQYFGPGTRLLVL.

CDR3 amino acids: CASSLGSGELFF. CDR3 DNA sequence: TGTGCCAGCAGCTTAGGTTCCGGGGAGCTGTTTTTT. This sequence joins TRBV7-8 and TRBJ2-2; D is ambiguous. CDR1 and CDR2 (germline): SGHVS, FQNEAQ. The CDR3 loop spans 12 amino acids. Trimming removed 1 base at V and 6 bases at J, with 3 bases between.